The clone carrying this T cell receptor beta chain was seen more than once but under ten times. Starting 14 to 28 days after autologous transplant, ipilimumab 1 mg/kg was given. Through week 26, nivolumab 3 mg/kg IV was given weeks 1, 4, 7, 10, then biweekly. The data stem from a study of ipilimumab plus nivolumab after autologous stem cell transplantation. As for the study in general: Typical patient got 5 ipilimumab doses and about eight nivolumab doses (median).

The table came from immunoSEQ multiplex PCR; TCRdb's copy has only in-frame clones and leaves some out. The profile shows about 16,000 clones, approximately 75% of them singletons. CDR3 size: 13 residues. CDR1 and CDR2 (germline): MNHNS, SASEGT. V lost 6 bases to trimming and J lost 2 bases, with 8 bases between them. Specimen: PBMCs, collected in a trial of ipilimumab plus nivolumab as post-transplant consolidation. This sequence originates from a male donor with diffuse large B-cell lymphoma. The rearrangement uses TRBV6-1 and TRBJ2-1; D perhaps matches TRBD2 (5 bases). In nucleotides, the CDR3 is TGTGCCAGCAGCCTAGCCCCCTACAATGAGCAGTTCTTC. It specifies CASSLAPYNEQFF.